A single sample is the source of the 21 T cell receptor beta chains below, sequenced in a study of cytomegalovirus exposure and HLA in healthy donors. The PCR employed 60 Vbeta primers together with 13 Jbeta primers. The data were produced by immunoSEQ multiplex PCR, yet TCRdb's version contains in-frame clones alone and is incomplete. The sample lists about 60,000 clones; around 82% were seen once. Sequencing was done on a sample of PBMCs. These receptors were obtained from a male donor in good health and CMV-seronegative.

The chain has TRBV7-3 and TRBJ2-3; 8 bases are a match to TRBD1. V was pared by 4 bases and J by 6 bases, with 12 bases of the junction left unmatched. This CDR3 is built from 16 residues. CDR1 is SGHTA, CDR2 FQGTGA, per germline. This CDR3 is CASSCFRGPPPDTQYF. Here the CDR3 DNA reads TGTGCCAGCAGCTGCTTCAGGGGGCCCCCTCCCGATACGCAGTATTTT.

A note on this clone: This sample includes further DNA sequences coding for the same CDR3. The chain joins TRBV4-1 to TRBJ1-5; D uncertain. Trimming pared 0 bases from V and 4 bases from J, leaving 10 bases between. The CDR3 extends over 15 amino acids. The germline CDR1 and CDR2 sequences are MGHRA and YSYEKL. This CDR3 reads CASSQEGTGNQPQHF. CDR3 nucleotides: TGCGCCAGCAGCCAAGAAGGAACCGGGAATCAGCCCCAGCATTTT.

This chain joins TRBV5-1 and TRBJ1-5; TRBD1 matches at 9 bases. V was clipped by 0 bases and J by 4 bases; unmatched bases: 2. This CDR3 comprises 15 residues. Germline V CDR1 and CDR2: SGHRS, YFSETQ. The CDR3 loop is CASSLGQGDNQPQHF. The CDR3 DNA reads as TGCGCCAGCAGCTTGGGACAGGGGGATAATCAGCCCCAGCATTTT.

The chain employs TRBV29-1 and TRBJ1-2, with TRBD1 matching over 9 bases. J was trimmed by 9 bases and V by 4 bases; bases with no gene match: 6. The CDR3 contains 12 residues. CDR1 is SQVTM and CDR2 is ANQGSEA in the germline V gene. The CDR3 region is CSVGRTGESYTF. CDR3 in DNA: TGCAGCGTTGGAAGGACAGGGGAGAGCTACACCTTC.

V and J are TRBV13 and TRBJ2-4, with D unresolved. Trimming shortened V by 0 bases and J by 8 bases, and 8 bases separated the two germline ends. The CDR3 contains 13 residues. The V gene's germline CDR1 is PRHDT and CDR2 FYEKMQ (reference sequence). The CDR3 protein is CASSLGSGDIQYF. In DNA, the CDR3 is TGTGCCAGCAGCTTAGGCTCCGGAGACATTCAGTACTTC.

This clone was observed a handful of times. This sequence joins TRBV20-1 and TRBJ2-7; TRBD2 might be the D (5 bases). The CDR3 covers 11 residues. The germline V and J ends were trimmed by 6 bases and 3 bases, with 9 bases remaining between them. Germline lookup yields CDR1 DFQATT and CDR2 SNEGSKA (reference sequence). In DNA form, the CDR3 reads TGCAGTGCCCTCGACTACTACGAGCAGTACTTC. Translation: CSALDYYEQYF.

The chain uses TRBV7-9 and TRBJ2-2; D not resolved. CDR1 is SEHNR, CDR2 FQNEAQ, per germline (reference sequence). The CDR3 extends over 18 amino acids. Trimming stripped 6 bases from V and 3 bases from J, with 23 bases between. The CDR3 sequence: CASSEESVGDVDTGELFF. In DNA, the CDR3 is TGTGCCAGCAGTGAAGAATCAGTAGGAGATGTCGACACCGGGGAGCTGTTTTTT. Variable domain in full (rest from reference TRBV7-9 and TRBJ2-2): DTGVSQNPRHKITKRGQNVTFRCDPISEHNRLYWYRQTLGQGPEFLTYFQNEAQLEKSRLLSDRFSAERPKGSFSTLEIQRTEQGDSAMYLCASSEESVGDVDTGELFFGEGSRLTVL.

The chain has TRBV18 and TRBJ2-7; tentative D call: TRBD1 (6 bases). Trimming left V 4 bases short and J 8 bases short, with 18 bases between. This CDR3 has 14 residues. Germline CDR1 and CDR2: KGHSH and LQKENI. CDR3 residues: CASSHPDRGYQQYF. CDR3 nucleotide sequence: TGTGCCAGCTCACACCCGGACAGAGGATATCAGCAGTACTTC.

V usage is TRBV19 and J usage is TRBJ1-2, with TRBD1 matching over 7 bases. The germline V gene encodes CDR1 LNHDA and CDR2 SQIVND (reference sequence). The CDR3 is made up of 14 amino acids. The junction had 9 bases not matched to a gene; V was cut back by 7 bases and J by 4 bases. The CDR3 region has the DNA TGTGCCAGTATTTCGGAGGGGGCGGTCTATGGCTACACCTTC. This gives the protein CASISEGAVYGYTF.

The V call is TRBV5-4, the J call TRBJ1-2, with D unclear. V gave up 0 bases and J gave up 7 bases, with 10 bases separating them. Germline loops: CDR1 SGHNT, CDR2 YYREEE (reference sequence). This CDR3 is 13 amino acids long. For the CDR3, the DNA is TGTGCCAGCAGCTTGGCCTCCGAGTCTGGCTACACCTTC. Translation gives CASSLASESGYTF.

This chain links TRBV10-3 with TRBJ1-1; D not certain. Germline V lookup: CDR1 ENHRY, CDR2 SYGVKD. This CDR3 has 14 residues. V was cut by 10 bases and J by 1 base, with 16 bases left in between. This CDR3 reads CATVAPNPNTEAFF. The DNA for the CDR3 is TGTGCCACCGTGGCTCCAAACCCGAACACTGAAGCTTTCTTT.

The chain's CDR3 is CASSRGQGAASEQYF. CDR3 bases: TGTGCCAGCAGCCGAGGACAGGGGGCTGCCTCCGAGCAGTACTTC. The chain recombines TRBV14 with TRBJ2-5; 11 bases fit TRBD1. TRBJ2-7 explains the end of the DNA better; the J call may be wrong. The CDR3 is 15 amino acids. The germline gives CDR1 SGHDN, CDR2 FVKESK.

This sequence joins TRBV5-4 and TRBJ1-4; TRBD1 might be the D (6 bases). Trimming cost V 4 bases and J 7 bases, with 17 bases left between them. The CDR3 extends over 15 amino acids. Germline CDR1 reads SGHNT; CDR2 reads YYREEE (reference sequence). CDR3 loop: CASSLGQGLVEKLFF. In nucleotides, the CDR3 is TGTGCCAGCAGCCTTGGTCAGGGGTTGGTTGAAAAACTGTTTTTT.

This CDR3 is CASSEGGYSEQFF. Here the CDR3 DNA reads TGTGCCAGTTCCGAAGGGGGCTATAGTGAGCAGTTCTTC. V gene TRBV6-5 combines with J gene TRBJ2-1; 7 nucleotides match TRBD1. The germline V gene has CDR1 MNHEY and CDR2 SVGAGI. The J segment lost 9 bases and the V segment lost 9 bases, leaving 11 bases of the junction unmatched. The CDR3 has 13 amino acids.

The CDR3 DNA follows: TGTGCCAGTAGGACCGGGACAGGGACCGATACGCAGTATTTT. Encoded protein: CASRTGTGTDTQYF. This chain uses TRBV19 with TRBJ2-3; 9 positions agree with TRBD1. The length of the CDR3 is 14 residues. V lost 6 bases and J lost 6; bases outside the gene matches: 7. CDR1 is LNHDA and CDR2 is SQIVND in the germline V gene (reference sequence).

The gene calls are TRBV4-3 and TRBJ2-2; no clear D. V was cut by 0 bases and J by 0 bases, with 8 bases left in between. CDR1 is LGHNA and CDR2 is YSLEER in the germline V gene. The CDR3 extends over 16 amino acids. CDR3 bases: TGCGCCAGCAGCCAAGAAAGCTCCCCGAACACCGGGGAGCTGTTTTTT. Amino acids: CASSQESSPNTGELFF.

This chain joins TRBV2 and TRBJ2-2; no definite D call. V gave up 6 bases and J gave up 3 bases, with 11 bases separating them. CDR3 length equals 14 residues. CDR1 SNHLY and CDR2 FYNNEI come from the germline V gene. CDR3: CASSVPTHTGELFF. As DNA, the CDR3 is TGTGCCAGCAGCGTCCCGACTCACACCGGGGAGCTGTTTTTT.

V is TRBV10-3 and J is TRBJ1-1; 9 bases match TRBD1. The CDR3 covers 14 residues. V lost 6 bases, J lost 4 bases, and 6 bases stayed unmatched. Germline CDR1 reads ENHRY; CDR2 reads SYGVKD. CDR3 region: CAISTGGAGTEAFF. CDR3 nucleotide sequence: TGTGCCATCAGCACAGGGGGCGCGGGCACTGAAGCTTTCTTT.

This chain links TRBV2 with TRBJ2-7; a weak D match, TRBD2 (5 bases). The V gene lost 6 bases and the J gene lost 3 bases, with 9 bases spanning the gap. This CDR3 comprises 12 residues. Germline lookup yields CDR1 SNHLY and CDR2 FYNNEI. CDR3 amino acids: CASRGGGYEQYF. Here the CDR3 DNA reads TGTGCCAGCAGGGGTGGAGGCTACGAGCAGTACTTC.

This clone showed up just a few times. The chain uses TRBV29-1 and TRBJ2-4; 7 bases align to TRBD1. J gave up 3 bases and V 5 bases, and 4 bases lay outside the gene matches. CDR3 length: 13 amino acids. CDR1 and CDR2 (germline): SQVTM, ANQGSEA. The CDR3 region is CSVTTGNKNIQYF. The CDR3 DNA is TGCAGCGTTACGACAGGGAACAAAAACATTCAGTACTTC.

This clone was seen just once. The DNA for the CDR3 is TGTGCCAGCAGCGACACAGAGGCGGGGGGAAGCACAGATACGCAGTATTTT. Protein: CASSDTEAGGSTDTQYF. The chain couples TRBV9 to TRBJ2-3; TRBD2 agrees at 8 bases. The CDR3 covers 17 residues. The junction had 9 bases not matched to a gene; V was cut back by 3 bases and J by 0 bases. Germline lookup yields CDR1 SGDLS and CDR2 YYNGEE.